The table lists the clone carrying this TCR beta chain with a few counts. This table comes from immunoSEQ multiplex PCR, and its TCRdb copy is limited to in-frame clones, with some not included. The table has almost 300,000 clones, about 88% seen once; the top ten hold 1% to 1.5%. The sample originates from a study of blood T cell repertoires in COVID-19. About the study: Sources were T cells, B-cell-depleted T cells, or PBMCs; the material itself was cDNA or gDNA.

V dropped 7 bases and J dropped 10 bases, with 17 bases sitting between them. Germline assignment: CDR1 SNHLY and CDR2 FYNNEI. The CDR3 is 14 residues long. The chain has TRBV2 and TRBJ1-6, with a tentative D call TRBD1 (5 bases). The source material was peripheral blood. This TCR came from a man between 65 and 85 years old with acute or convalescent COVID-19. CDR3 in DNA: TGTGCCAGCACCGAAGGGGCAGGGAAATCACCCCTCCACTTT. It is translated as CASTEGAGKSPLHF.